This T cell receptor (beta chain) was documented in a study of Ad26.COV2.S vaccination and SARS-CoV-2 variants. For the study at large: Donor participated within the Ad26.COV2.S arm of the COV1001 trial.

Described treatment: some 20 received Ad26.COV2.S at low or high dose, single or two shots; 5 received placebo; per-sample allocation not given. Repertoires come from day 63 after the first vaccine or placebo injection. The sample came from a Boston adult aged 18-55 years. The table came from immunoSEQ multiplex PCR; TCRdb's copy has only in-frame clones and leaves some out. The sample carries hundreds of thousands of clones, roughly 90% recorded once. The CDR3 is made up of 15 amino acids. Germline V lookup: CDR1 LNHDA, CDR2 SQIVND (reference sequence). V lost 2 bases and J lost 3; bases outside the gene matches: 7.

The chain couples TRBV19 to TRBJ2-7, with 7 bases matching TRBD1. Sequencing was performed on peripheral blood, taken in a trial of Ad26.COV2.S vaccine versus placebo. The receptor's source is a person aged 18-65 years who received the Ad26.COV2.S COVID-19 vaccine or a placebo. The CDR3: CASSIKQGSFYEQYF. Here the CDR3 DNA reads TGTGCCAGTAGTATAAAACAGGGGAGTTTCTACGAGCAGTACTTC.